This TCR beta chain was sequenced in a study of CD8+CD57+ T cells in acquired aplastic anemia. The CDR3 covers 16 residues. The germline V gene has CDR1 DFQATT and CDR2 SNEGSKA (reference sequence). V lost 0 bases, J lost 2 bases, and 17 bases lay in between. Profiling that covered TCR beta VDJ and CDR3 relied on genomic DNA as its template. TCRdb independently ran MiXCR on the reads; one entry per CDR3 protein. The table lists some 120,000 distinct CDR3 sequences, less than 50% of them singletons. This clonotype was found many times. Previously, flow cytometry had revealed CD8+CD57+ cell expansion in the patients chosen for sequencing.

This TCR was recovered from a human donor with aplastic anemia. The chain recombines TRBV20-1 with TRBJ2-7; possible D gene TRBD1, 5 bases. The sequenced sample consisted of sorted CD4+, CD8+, or CD8+CD57+ T cells (not recorded which) from PBMCs. Here the CDR3 DNA reads TGCAGTGCTAGAGAAAAAAGGACACCAGGCGCCTACGAGCAGTACTTC. Protein: CSAREKRTPGAYEQYF.